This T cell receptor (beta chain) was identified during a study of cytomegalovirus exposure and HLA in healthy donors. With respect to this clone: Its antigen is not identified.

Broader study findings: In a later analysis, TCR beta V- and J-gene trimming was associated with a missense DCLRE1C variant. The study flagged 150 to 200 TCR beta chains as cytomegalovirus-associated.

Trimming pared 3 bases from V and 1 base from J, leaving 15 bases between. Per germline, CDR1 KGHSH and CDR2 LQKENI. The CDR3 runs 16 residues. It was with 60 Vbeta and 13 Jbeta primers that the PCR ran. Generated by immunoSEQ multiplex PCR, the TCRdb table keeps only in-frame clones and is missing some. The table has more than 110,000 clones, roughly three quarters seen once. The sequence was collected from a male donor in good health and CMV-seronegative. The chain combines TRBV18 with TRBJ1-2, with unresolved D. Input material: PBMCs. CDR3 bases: TGTGCCAGCTCACCTTACTCGGAGGCGGGTAACTATGGCTACACCTTC. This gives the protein CASSPYSEAGNYGYTF. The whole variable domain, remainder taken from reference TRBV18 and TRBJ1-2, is NAGVMQNPRHLVRRRGQEARLRCSPMKGHSHVYWYRQLPEEGLKFMVYLQKENIIDESGMPKERFSAEFPKEGPSILRIQQVVRGDSAAYFCASSPYSEAGNYGYTFGSGTRLTVV.